Listed below are T cell receptor beta chains from one sample, sequenced in a study of shared clonotypes between healthy human individuals. TCRdb's table, derived via immunoSEQ multiplex PCR, lists solely in-frame clones and lacks some. The sample yields about 2 million clones, approximately 95% seen once. Sequencing was performed on naive CD8+ T cells sorted from blood. Receptors were obtained from a man in his late teens or twenties in good health. CDR3s include the opening cysteine and the closing phenylalanine or tryptophan. Fields, in order: V gene, clone size, J gene, D gene, CDR3 protein, CDR3 DNA. A D gene is named only where the DNA matches it firmly. Where a row states a size, it is once, few, many or the class of an expanded clone; other rows omit it.

V: TRBV29-1
size: .
J: TRBJ2-7
D: TRBD1
CDR3: CSVPGTGVEQYF
DNA: TGCAGCGTCCCTGGCACAGGGGTGGAGCAGTACTTC

V: TRBV5-6
size: .
J: TRBJ2-7
D: .
CDR3: CASSLGSSYEQYF
DNA: TGTGCCAGCAGCCTGGGATCGTCCTACGAGCAGTACTTC

V: TRBV7-8
size: .
J: TRBJ1-3
D: .
CDR3: CASSLAGNTIYF
DNA: TGTGCCAGCAGTCTCGCTGGAAACACCATATATTTT

V: TRBV4-3
size: .
J: TRBJ2-7
D: TRBD2
CDR3: CASSQVSGSRHEQYF
DNA: TGCGCCAGCAGCCAAGTAAGCGGGAGCCGACACGAGCAGTACTTC

V: TRBV9
size: once
J: TRBJ2-1
D: .
CDR3: CASQASSYNEQFF
DNA: TGTGCCAGCCAAGCGAGCTCCTACAATGAGCAGTTCTTC

V: TRBV27
size: .
J: TRBJ2-7
D: .
CDR3: CASSLSEAYEQYF
DNA: TGTGCCAGCAGTTTATCAGAGGCCTACGAGCAGTACTTC

V: TRBV5-4
size: .
J: TRBJ2-7
D: TRBD2
CDR3: CASSLQTSGPTYEQYF
DNA: TGTGCCAGCAGCTTGCAGACTAGCGGGCCGACCTACGAGCAGTACTTC

V: TRBV7-9
size: .
J: TRBJ1-3
D: TRBD1
CDR3: CASSLGQGWSASSGNTIYF
DNA: TGTGCCAGCAGCTTAGGACAGGGGTGGTCGGCTTCCTCTGGAAACACCATATATTTT

V: TRBV15
size: .
J: TRBJ2-1
D: .
CDR3: CATSSPGTVHNEQFF
DNA: TGTGCCACCAGCAGCCCCGGGACGGTACACAATGAGCAGTTCTTC

V: TRBV9
size: .
J: TRBJ2-1
D: TRBD2
CDR3: CASSGSGGSHYNEQFF
DNA: TGTGCCAGCAGCGGTAGCGGGGGGTCCCACTACAATGAGCAGTTCTTC

V: TRBV5-5
size: .
J: TRBJ2-7
D: TRBD1
CDR3: CASSSGTGYLEQYF
DNA: TGTGCCAGCAGCTCCGGGACAGGGTACCTAGAGCAGTACTTC

V: TRBV7-8
size: .
J: TRBJ2-3
D: TRBD2
CDR3: CASNLDRASGRADTQYF
DNA: TGTGCCAGCAACCTCGACCGGGCTAGCGGGAGGGCAGATACGCAGTATTTT

V: TRBV6-5
size: .
J: TRBJ1-6
D: .
CDR3: CASREGVGYSPLHF
DNA: TGTGCCAGCAGGGAGGGGGTGGGTTATTCACCCCTCCACTTT